The T cell receptor beta chain under discussion was sequenced for a study of cytomegalovirus exposure and HLA in healthy donors. General study findings and limits: Some highly shared sequence variants likely arose as a pipeline artifact.

When sampled, the donors appeared nominally healthy, though they likely had unrecorded immune exposures. The study ran its PCR with 60 Vbeta and 13 Jbeta primers. Data came from immunoSEQ multiplex PCR; TCRdb stores just in-frame clones and leaves some out. The table records over 85,000 clones, about 70% of them present only once. In this sample, this clone turned up a few times. Its target is not known. Sequenced input: PBMCs. The TCR was taken from a female donor in good health and CMV-seronegative.

The CDR3 spells CASSFPRHTSYEQYF. The CDR3 DNA reads TGTGCCAGCAGTTTCCCTCGACACACCTCCTACGAGCAGTACTTC. The chain combines TRBV28 with TRBJ2-7; D is unresolved. The CDR3 totals 15 residues. Germline V gene sequence: CDR1 MDHEN, CDR2 SYDVKM. Trimming removed 3 bases from V and 0 bases from J, with 12 bases in between.